The rows below give T cell receptor beta chains drawn from one sample of a study of cytomegalovirus exposure and HLA in healthy donors. This table comes from immunoSEQ multiplex PCR, and its TCRdb copy is limited to in-frame clones, with some not included. Counted here are under 200,000 clones, 77% occurring once; the ten biggest clones make up about 3.8%. Sequenced input: PBMCs. All receptors derive from a man aged 25 to 45 in good health and CMV-seropositive. CDR3s include the opening cysteine and the closing phenylalanine or tryptophan. The D gene is left open where the match is weak. Not all rows give a size; the values are once, few, many and, for expanded clones, a class.

d_call: .
clone_size: .
j_call: TRBJ1-3
v_call: TRBV5-1
cdr3_nt: TGCGCCAGCAGTAGTTCGGCTGGAAACACCATATATTTT
cdr3_aa: CASSSSAGNTIYF

d_call: .
clone_size: .
j_call: TRBJ1-4
v_call: TRBV10-3
cdr3_nt: TGTGCCATCTCCCCAGGGCAGAATGAAAAACTGTTTTTT
cdr3_aa: CAISPGQNEKLFF

d_call: .
clone_size: .
j_call: TRBJ2-1
v_call: TRBV5-6
cdr3_nt: TGTGCCAGCAGCTTGGGACTCTACAATGAGCAGTTCTTC
cdr3_aa: CASSLGLYNEQFF

d_call: .
clone_size: few
j_call: TRBJ1-5
v_call: TRBV25-1
cdr3_nt: TGTGCCAGCACACCAAACGAGCAGGGCGAAGTAAGCAATCAGCCCCAGCATTTT
cdr3_aa: CASTPNEQGEVSNQPQHF

d_call: .
clone_size: .
j_call: TRBJ2-2
v_call: TRBV2
cdr3_nt: TGTGCCAGCAGGCTCCTCTCGCGGGGGCCCAACACCGGGGAGCTGTTTTTT
cdr3_aa: CASRLLSRGPNTGELFF

d_call: .
clone_size: .
j_call: TRBJ1-1
v_call: TRBV6-5
cdr3_nt: TGTGCCAGCAGTTACTCGGCGGCCGACACTGAAGCTTTCTTT
cdr3_aa: CASSYSAADTEAFF

d_call: TRBD1
clone_size: few
j_call: TRBJ1-1
v_call: TRBV2
cdr3_nt: TGTGCCAGCTCGGGGCAGGGGGAAAGCTCGGCTTTCTTT
cdr3_aa: CASSGQGESSAFF

d_call: .
clone_size: .
j_call: TRBJ2-7
v_call: TRBV7-8
cdr3_nt: TGTGCCAGCAGCTTTAGGACAGACGAGCAGTACTTC
cdr3_aa: CASSFRTDEQYF

d_call: TRBD1
clone_size: .
j_call: TRBJ2-3
v_call: TRBV7-9
cdr3_nt: TGTGCCAGCAGCCCGGGACAGGGTGGGCCGGCAGATACGCAGTATTTT
cdr3_aa: CASSPGQGGPADTQYF

d_call: .
clone_size: .
j_call: TRBJ1-2
v_call: TRBV4-1
cdr3_nt: TGCGCCAGCAGCCAAGTGGAGGGCATCTATGGCTACACCTTC
cdr3_aa: CASSQVEGIYGYTF

d_call: TRBD2
clone_size: .
j_call: TRBJ2-2
v_call: TRBV7-3
cdr3_nt: TGTGTCAGCAGCTTTACCGGGGGGGCCGACACCGGGGAGCTGTTTTTT
cdr3_aa: CVSSFTGGADTGELFF

d_call: .
clone_size: few
j_call: TRBJ1-6
v_call: TRBV30
cdr3_nt: TGTGCCTGGGCTACAGGGAATAATAATTCACCCCTCCACTTT
cdr3_aa: CAWATGNNNSPLHF

d_call: TRBD1
clone_size: once
j_call: TRBJ2-1
v_call: TRBV9
cdr3_nt: TGTGCCAGCAGCGGACGAGGACAGGGATTCAATGAGCAGTTCTTC
cdr3_aa: CASSGRGQGFNEQFF

d_call: .
clone_size: .
j_call: TRBJ2-5
v_call: TRBV2
cdr3_nt: TGTGCCAGCAGTGATTCCCCAGGGGAGACCCAGTACTTC
cdr3_aa: CASSDSPGETQYF

d_call: TRBD2
clone_size: once
j_call: TRBJ2-2
v_call: TRBV9
cdr3_nt: TGTGCCAGCAGCGTAGATATAGGACTAGCGGGGGCCGCCGGGGAGCTGTTTTTT
cdr3_aa: CASSVDIGLAGAAGELFF

d_call: .
clone_size: .
j_call: TRBJ1-1
v_call: TRBV11-2
cdr3_nt: TGTGCCAGCAGCTCATTGGCGGGGAACACTGAAGCTTTCTTT
cdr3_aa: CASSSLAGNTEAFF

d_call: TRBD1
clone_size: .
j_call: TRBJ1-4
v_call: TRBV5-8
cdr3_nt: TGTGCCAGCAGAGACGACAGGGCGGCTAATGAAAAACTGTTTTTT
cdr3_aa: CASRDDRAANEKLFF

d_call: .
clone_size: .
j_call: TRBJ2-3
v_call: TRBV4-2
cdr3_nt: TGTGCCAGCAGCCAGGAAGGGGGTCCCACGGATACGCAGTATTTT
cdr3_aa: CASSQEGGPTDTQYF

d_call: TRBD1
clone_size: .
j_call: TRBJ1-4
v_call: TRBV5-1
cdr3_nt: TGCGCCAGCAGCTTGGGGACAGGGCCTAATGAAAAACTGTTTTTT
cdr3_aa: CASSLGTGPNEKLFF

d_call: .
clone_size: .
j_call: TRBJ2-7
v_call: TRBV7-9
cdr3_nt: TGTGCCAGCAGCTTAGCGGCTGGCATATCCTACGAGCAGTACTTC
cdr3_aa: CASSLAAGISYEQYF

d_call: TRBD1
clone_size: .
j_call: TRBJ1-1
v_call: TRBV5-1
cdr3_nt: TGCGCCAGCAGCATACAGGGGACCCTGAACACTGAAGCTTTCTTT
cdr3_aa: CASSIQGTLNTEAFF

d_call: .
clone_size: once
j_call: TRBJ1-6
v_call: TRBV5-1
cdr3_nt: TGCGCCAGCAGCTTGGGACAAAATTCACCCCTCCACTTT
cdr3_aa: CASSLGQNSPLHF

d_call: .
clone_size: .
j_call: TRBJ1-4
v_call: TRBV30
cdr3_nt: TGCGCCTGGAGTGTAAATACAGGCTATGAAAAACTGTTTTTT
cdr3_aa: CAWSVNTGYEKLFF

d_call: TRBD1
clone_size: .
j_call: TRBJ1-1
v_call: TRBV15
cdr3_nt: TGTGCCACCAGCAGCCGGACAGGGACTGAAGCTTTCTTT
cdr3_aa: CATSSRTGTEAFF

d_call: TRBD1
clone_size: .
j_call: TRBJ1-2
v_call: TRBV5-4
cdr3_nt: TGTGCCAGCAAAAAACCGGGACAGCTGGACTATGGCTACACCTTC
cdr3_aa: CASKKPGQLDYGYTF

d_call: TRBD1
clone_size: .
j_call: TRBJ1-6
v_call: TRBV18
cdr3_nt: TGTGCCAGCTCGCCGGACAGGACTAATTCACCCCTCCACTTT
cdr3_aa: CASSPDRTNSPLHF

d_call: .
clone_size: .
j_call: TRBJ2-3
v_call: TRBV11-2
cdr3_nt: TGTGCCAGCAGCTTAGGGTCGACTAGTCCCACAGATACGCAGTATTTT
cdr3_aa: CASSLGSTSPTDTQYF

d_call: .
clone_size: once
j_call: TRBJ2-3
v_call: TRBV5-4
cdr3_nt: TGTGCCAGCAGCCCCGGGGGTAGCACAGATACGCAGTATTTT
cdr3_aa: CASSPGGSTDTQYF

d_call: TRBD2
clone_size: .
j_call: TRBJ2-1
v_call: TRBV6-5
cdr3_nt: TGTGCCAGCAGTTACTCGCGTCTGGGGGGGTACAATGAGCAGTTCTTC
cdr3_aa: CASSYSRLGGYNEQFF

d_call: TRBD1
clone_size: .
j_call: TRBJ2-2
v_call: TRBV29-1
cdr3_nt: TGCAGCGTTGAGAGGGACAGGGAAAAGGGCACCGGGGAGCTGTTTTTT
cdr3_aa: CSVERDREKGTGELFF

d_call: .
clone_size: .
j_call: TRBJ1-4
v_call: TRBV21-1
cdr3_nt: TGTGCCAGCAGCAAAGCTGTTAGTAGGGACAGGGCTAATCCGGGAGAAAAACTGTTTTTT
cdr3_aa: CASSKAVSRDRANPGEKLFF

d_call: .
clone_size: .
j_call: TRBJ1-1
v_call: TRBV5-1
cdr3_nt: TGCGCCAGCAGCTCTCAGGGAACTGAAGCTTTCTTT
cdr3_aa: CASSSQGTEAFF

d_call: .
clone_size: .
j_call: TRBJ1-5
v_call: TRBV30
cdr3_nt: TGTGCCTGGAGGGGCAGGGGTAGCAATCAGCCCCAGCATTTT
cdr3_aa: CAWRGRGSNQPQHF

d_call: .
clone_size: once
j_call: TRBJ2-7
v_call: TRBV18
cdr3_nt: TGTGCCAGCTCACAAGACAGCTTCTACGAGCAGTACTTC
cdr3_aa: CASSQDSFYEQYF

d_call: .
clone_size: .
j_call: TRBJ1-5
v_call: TRBV18
cdr3_nt: TGTGCCAGCTCACTACAGGAAAATCAGCCCCAGCATTTT
cdr3_aa: CASSLQENQPQHF

d_call: .
clone_size: .
j_call: TRBJ2-1
v_call: TRBV2
cdr3_nt: TGTGCCAGCAGTGATAAGAGCTCCTACAATGAGCAGTTCTTC
cdr3_aa: CASSDKSSYNEQFF

d_call: .
clone_size: .
j_call: TRBJ2-6
v_call: TRBV19
cdr3_nt: TGTGCCAGTAGTATGGGCCGCTCTGGGGCCAACGTCCTGACTTTC
cdr3_aa: CASSMGRSGANVLTF

d_call: TRBD1
clone_size: .
j_call: TRBJ1-1
v_call: TRBV5-1
cdr3_nt: TGCGCCAGCAGCTTGGCCTTCGGACAGGGGGCGAAGAACACTGAAGCTTTCTTT
cdr3_aa: CASSLAFGQGAKNTEAFF

d_call: .
clone_size: .
j_call: TRBJ2-7
v_call: TRBV28
cdr3_nt: TGTGCCAGCAGTTCCTCCCCCTCCTACGAGCAGTACTTC
cdr3_aa: CASSSSPSYEQYF

d_call: TRBD1
clone_size: .
j_call: TRBJ1-6
v_call: TRBV5-1
cdr3_nt: TGCGCCAGCAGCTTGGCCGGGACAGGGCAAGGACCCCTCCACTTT
cdr3_aa: CASSLAGTGQGPLHF

d_call: TRBD1
clone_size: .
j_call: TRBJ1-5
v_call: TRBV29-1
cdr3_nt: TGCAGCGTGTCACCGGGACAGAATCAGCCCCAGCATTTT
cdr3_aa: CSVSPGQNQPQHF

d_call: TRBD1
clone_size: .
j_call: TRBJ2-2
v_call: TRBV2
cdr3_nt: TGTGCCAGCAGTGGCAGGGGGACCGGGGAGCTGTTTTTT
cdr3_aa: CASSGRGTGELFF

d_call: .
clone_size: .
j_call: TRBJ2-5
v_call: TRBV5-1
cdr3_nt: TGCGCCAGCAGCCCGTTAAGGGGTGATCAAGAGACCCAGTACTTC
cdr3_aa: CASSPLRGDQETQYF

d_call: TRBD2
clone_size: .
j_call: TRBJ2-2
v_call: TRBV7-7
cdr3_nt: TGTGCCAGCAGCTCGGGGGGTTCCGGGGAGCTGTTTTTT
cdr3_aa: CASSSGGSGELFF

d_call: .
clone_size: .
j_call: TRBJ2-7
v_call: TRBV28
cdr3_nt: TGTGCCAGCAGTTTTCAGGTCAGCTCCTACGAGCAGTACTTC
cdr3_aa: CASSFQVSSYEQYF

d_call: .
clone_size: .
j_call: TRBJ2-1
v_call: TRBV5-1
cdr3_nt: TGCGCCAGCAGCTTGGCAGGGCGCTACAATGAGCAGTTCTTC
cdr3_aa: CASSLAGRYNEQFF

d_call: .
clone_size: .
j_call: TRBJ1-1
v_call: TRBV2
cdr3_nt: TGTGCCAGCAGAGCTCGCGGGGTAGGTAACACTGAAGCTTTCTTT
cdr3_aa: CASRARGVGNTEAFF

d_call: TRBD1
clone_size: once
j_call: TRBJ1-2
v_call: TRBV5-1
cdr3_nt: TGCGCCAGCAGCTCCCAGAGGGGGCGAGATGGCTACACCTTC
cdr3_aa: CASSSQRGRDGYTF

d_call: .
clone_size: .
j_call: TRBJ2-7
v_call: TRBV4-1
cdr3_nt: TGCGCCAGCAGCCAAGAGCTGGAGTCCTACGAGCAGTACTTC
cdr3_aa: CASSQELESYEQYF

d_call: .
clone_size: .
j_call: TRBJ2-1
v_call: TRBV6-1
cdr3_nt: TGTGCCAGCGGTCGAGTTAGCAATGAGCAGTTCTTC
cdr3_aa: CASGRVSNEQFF

d_call: .
clone_size: .
j_call: TRBJ1-2
v_call: TRBV29-1
cdr3_nt: TGCAGCGTTGGGAAAGGCCCGTTAGGAGATGGCTACACCTTC
cdr3_aa: CSVGKGPLGDGYTF

d_call: TRBD2
clone_size: .
j_call: TRBJ2-1
v_call: TRBV6-1
cdr3_nt: TGTGCCAGCAGTGAACAGGGACTAGGGGTCAATGAGCAGTTCTTC
cdr3_aa: CASSEQGLGVNEQFF